Below, 25 T cell receptor beta chains from the same sample are listed, as sequenced in a study of regulatory T cells in long-lasting Graves disease. The authors built TCR beta libraries using iRepertoire HTBI primers and Arm-PCR of CDR3 regions. MiXCR, applied by TCRdb to the multiplex PCR reads, yields one record per CDR3 protein. The sample lists around 250,000 distinct CDR3 sequences, 20% occurring once. Sample time point: newly diagnosed GD, antithyroid drugs for less than 3 months. PBMC-derived RNA was used for the TCR library. The sample here was peripheral blood mononuclear cells (PBMCs), taken at new diagnosis, from a patient treated with antithyroid drugs. The receptors here all came from a female donor with Graves disease.

This clonotype was counted ten times or more. The chain uses TRBV3-1 and TRBJ1-1, with a possible D match to TRBD1 (6 bases). The germline V gene has CDR1 LGHDT and CDR2 YNNKEL (reference sequence). Between the trimmed V and J ends, which lost 7 bases and 0 bases, there was a span of 9 bases. There are 13 residues in the CDR3. CDR3 sequence reads: CASNGQMNTEAFF. CDR3 in DNA: TGTGCCAGCAACGGACAGATGAACACTGAAGCTTTCTTT.

This clonotype was seen ten or more times. The chain has TRBV27 and TRBJ2-7; 7 bases map to TRBD2. This CDR3 is built from 12 residues. V shed 5 bases and J 9 bases; nucleotides not matched to a gene: 7. The V gene's germline CDR1 is MNHEY and CDR2 SMNVEV (reference sequence). The CDR3, as DNA: TGTGCCAGCAGTCCCGCTTCGGGAGGGCAGTACTTC. Protein: CASSPASGGQYF.

This clonotype has ten or more counts. The chain has TRBV7-9 and TRBJ2-5; D remains unclear. Germline V gene lookup returns CDR1 SEHNR and CDR2 FQNEAQ (reference sequence). The CDR3 runs to 12 residues. V was pared by 1 base and J by 4 bases, with 4 bases between. This CDR3 is CASSLGRETQYF. Written as DNA, the CDR3 is TGTGCCAGCAGCTTAGGTAGAGAGACCCAGTACTTC. Complete variable domain (other parts from reference TRBV7-9 and TRBJ2-5): DTGVSQNPRHKITKRGQNVTFRCDPISEHNRLYWYRQTLGQGPEFLTYFQNEAQLEKSRLLSDRFSAERPKGSFSTLEIQRTEQGDSAMYLCASSLGRETQYFGPGTRLLVL.

This clonotype was counted once. A much bigger clone sits one base away, suggesting this may be a read error. The chain employs TRBV13 and TRBJ2-2; D is ambiguous. Per germline, CDR1 PRHDT and CDR2 FYEKMQ (reference sequence). CDR3 length: 14 residues. The CDR3 DNA reads as TGTGCCAGCAGCTTAGGCCTGGTTACCGAGGAGCTGTTTTTT. The encoded protein is CASSLGLVTEELFF.

With regard to this clonotype: A read error likely explains this, since a far larger clone differs by one base. V is TRBV3-2 and J is TRBJ1-4; the tabulated D call, TRBD1, remains unverified against the DNA. TRBV3-2 is a recognized pseudogene. The CDR3 length is 15 residues. In nucleotides, the CDR3 is TGTGCCAGCAGCCATGCTACAGGGGCGGATGAAAAACTGTTTTTT. Translated: CASSHATGADEKLFF.

This clonotype was counted many times. J is TRBJ2-5 and V is TRBV11-3, with 8 bases lining up with TRBD1. This CDR3 is built from 14 residues. Germline V gene sequence: CDR1 SGHNT, CDR2 YENEEA. With V trimmed by 5 bases and J by 2 bases, 4 bases remained unmatched. CDR3 sequence reads: CASSPGTGQETQYF. The CDR3 DNA sequence: TGTGCCAGCAGCCCGGGGACAGGACAAGAGACCCAGTACTTC.

This clonotype was detected many times. The J gene is TRBJ2-7, the V gene TRBV27; no definite D call. Per the germline V gene, CDR1 is MNHEY and CDR2 is SMNVEV (reference sequence). V was trimmed by 4 bases and J by 3 bases, leaving 13 bases between them. This CDR3 comprises 14 residues. CDR3 coding DNA: TGTGCCAGCAGTTCCAGTCGTTGGGGCTACGAGCAGTACTTC. Translation gives CASSSSRWGYEQYF.

This clonotype was picked up one time. A much larger clone sits a single nucleotide away, making a read error possible. J is TRBJ2-3 and V is TRBV3-1, with 7 bases that match TRBD2. Germline V gene sequence: CDR1 LGHDT, CDR2 YNNKEL (reference sequence). The V segment lost 5 bases and the J segment 1 base; nucleotides outside the gene matches: 6. The CDR3 contains 15 residues. CDR3 nucleotide sequence: TGTGCCAGCAGCTTGATGACTAGCCGCACAGATACGCAGTATTTT. Protein sequence: CASSLMTSRTDTQYF.

This clonotype was counted many times. The chain links TRBV20-1 to TRBJ1-5; TRBD1 is a possible D gene (5 bases). The germline V gene encodes CDR1 DFQATT and CDR2 SNEGSKA (reference sequence). CDR3 size: 13 residues. V was cut by 6 bases and J by 7 bases, with 16 bases left in between. CDR3 residues: CSATSRAAQPQHF. CDR3 in DNA: TGCAGTGCCACCTCCAGGGCAGCACAGCCCCAGCATTTT.

This clonotype was picked up many times. This chain links TRBV7-9 with TRBJ2-7; 7 bases map to TRBD2. The length of the CDR3 is 17 residues. Per germline, CDR1 SEHNR and CDR2 FQNEAQ (reference sequence). J was trimmed by 0 bases and V by 3 bases; bases with no gene match: 11. The CDR3 sequence is CASSFSSGSGGSYEQYF. The CDR3 DNA follows: TGTGCCAGCAGCTTTAGTTCCGGTTCGGGAGGCTCCTACGAGCAGTACTTC. The variable domain in full, with the rest retrieved from reference TRBV7-9 and TRBJ2-7, is DTGVSQNPRHKITKRGQNVTFRCDPISEHNRLYWYRQTLGQGPEFLTYFQNEAQLEKSRLLSDRFSAERPKGSFSTLEIQRTEQGDSAMYLCASSFSSGSGGSYEQYFGPGTRLTVT.

This clonotype appeared many times. J is TRBJ1-1 and V is TRBV6-1; D call uncertain. Germline V gives CDR1 MNHNS, CDR2 SASEGT. The germline V and J ends were trimmed by 4 bases and 0 bases, with 12 bases remaining between them. The CDR3 covers 15 residues. CDR3 sequence: CASSAYPIMNTEAFF. In DNA form, the CDR3 reads TGTGCCAGCAGTGCCTACCCAATCATGAACACTGAAGCTTTCTTT.

This clonotype appeared a few times. J is TRBJ1-4 and V is TRBV28; 12 nucleotides agree with TRBD1. This CDR3 is built from 17 residues. The germline V gene has CDR1 MDHEN and CDR2 SYDVKM. The V gene end was trimmed by 5 bases and the J gene end by 8 bases; junction bases not matched to a gene: 12. The DNA of the CDR3 is TGTGCCAGCAGTATCCCGGGGACAGGGGGCTCAGGGGAAAAACTGTTTTTT. It specifies CASSIPGTGGSGEKLFF.

Points on this clonotype: A much larger clonotype is one base distant, so this may be a read error. V gene TRBV6-2 or TRBV6-3 combines with J gene TRBJ2-2, with 13 bases aligning to TRBD2. The CDR3 is 15 residues long. Germline-derived CDR1 and CDR2 are MNHEY and SVGEGT. The CDR3: CASRLGTSGTGEPFF. The CDR3 nucleotides are TGTGCCAGCAGACTCGGGACTAGCGGGACCGGGGAGCCGTTTTTT.

J is TRBJ2-1 and V is TRBV20-1; 12 bases fit TRBD2. The CDR3 has 15 amino acids. Germline values: CDR1 DFQATT, CDR2 SNEGSKA (reference sequence). The V gene end was trimmed by 5 bases and the J gene end by 5 bases; junction bases not matched to a gene: 7. The CDR3 DNA reads as TGCAGTGCTGAGACTAGCGGGGGCCATCACAATGAGCAGTTCTTC. Translation gives CSAETSGGHHNEQFF.

There are a few counts of this clonotype. The V gene is TRBV18, the J gene TRBJ1-3; D not resolved. Trimming took 8 bases from V and 4 from J, leaving 12 bases between them. The CDR3 length is 13 residues. Germline lookup yields CDR1 KGHSH and CDR2 LQKENI. The CDR3 region is CASSPSVGNTIYF. The DNA for the CDR3 is TGTGCCAGCAGCCCAAGTGTGGGAAACACCATATATTTT.

This clonotype showed up just a few times. The chain employs TRBV6-2 or TRBV6-3 and TRBJ2-2; a possible D gene is TRBD1 (6 bases). Germline values: CDR1 MNHEY, CDR2 SVGEGT. There are 14 residues in the CDR3. V gave up 6 bases and J gave up 6 bases, with 14 bases separating them. CDR3 sequence reads: CASRTTGSAGELFF. CDR3 sequence (DNA): TGTGCCAGCAGAACCACAGGGAGCGCCGGGGAGCTGTTTTTT.

In its sample, this clonotype was seen many times. The CDR3 region is CASSERQDTIYF. The CDR3 nucleotides read TGTGCCAGCAGTGAGAGGCAGGACACCATATATTTT. This sequence joins TRBV2 and TRBJ1-3, with D unclear. Trimming cost V 3 bases and J 8 bases, with 8 bases left between them. CDR1 and CDR2 from the germline V gene are SNHLY and FYNNEI. CDR3 length: 12 residues.

Many counts were recorded for this clonotype. J is TRBJ2-3 and V is TRBV11-2; tentative D call: TRBD1 (7 bases). The CDR3 is 15 residues long. Germline V gene sequence: CDR1 SGHAT, CDR2 FQNNGV. V lost 2 bases to trimming and J lost 4 bases, with 13 bases between them. Written as DNA, the CDR3 is TGTGCCAGCAGCTTATTAGGGGGCGGGGCAGATACGCAGTATTTT. It encodes CASSLLGGGADTQYF.

This clonotype came up many times. The chain is built from TRBV20-1 and TRBJ2-5, with a possible D match to TRBD2 (6 bases). CDR1 and CDR2 (germline): DFQATT, SNEGSKA (reference sequence). This CDR3 has 15 amino acids. The ends were cut back, 0 bases at V and 2 bases at J, with 13 bases in the middle. The CDR3 DNA reads as TGCAGTGCTAGAGATCCCACCGGGACTCAAGAGACCCAGTACTTC. It specifies CSARDPTGTQETQYF.

Only a few counts were recorded for this clonotype. This chain links TRBV10-3 with TRBJ2-2, with 7 bases fitting TRBD1. Germline V CDR1 and CDR2: ENHRY, SYGVKD. The CDR3 covers 14 residues. The J segment lost 0 bases and the V segment lost 7 bases, leaving 2 bases of the junction unmatched. CDR3 coding DNA: TGTGCCATCAAGGGACAGACGAACACCGGGGAGCTGTTTTTT. Protein: CAIKGQTNTGELFF.

As concerns this clonotype: An end of the junction differs from the germline gene, which may be a read error. V usage is TRBV10-1 and J usage is TRBJ2-2; TRBD2 might be the D (6 bases). The CDR3 has 14 residues. CDR1 WNHNN and CDR2 SYGVQD come from the germline V gene (reference sequence). In nucleotides, the CDR3 is TGCGCCAGCCGTGACGGGGGGAACACCGGGGAGCTGTTTTTT. This codes for CASRDGGNTGELFF.

This clonotype was seen ten or more times. The chain joins TRBV19 to TRBJ2-3; a possible D gene is TRBD1 (6 bases). In germline, CDR1 is LNHDA, CDR2 SQIVND (reference sequence). Trimming pared 7 bases from V and 3 bases from J, leaving 20 bases between. This CDR3 is 16 amino acids long. This CDR3 is CASNKPGDSLTDTQYF. Here the CDR3 DNA reads TGTGCCAGTAACAAACCAGGGGATTCGTTGACAGATACGCAGTATTTT.

By sample share, this clonotype is medium-sized. The chain carries TRBV12-3 or TRBV12-4 and TRBJ2-1; 9 bases are shared with TRBD2. With 7 bases clipped from V and 8 bases from J, the junction kept 9 bases outside the gene matches. The CDR3 totals 14 residues. The CDR3 loop is CASTLAGGVDEQFF. CDR3 sequence (DNA): TGTGCCAGCACTCTCGCGGGGGGGGTGGATGAGCAGTTCTTC.

Ten or more counts support this clonotype. The rearrangement uses TRBV24-1 and TRBJ2-5; 7 positions match TRBD2. Trimming cost V 4 bases and J 0 bases; bases outside gene matches: 4. The length of the CDR3 is 15 residues. The V gene's germline CDR1 is KGHDR and CDR2 SFDVKD. The CDR3 sequence is CATSDPGLHQETQYF. The CDR3 bases are TGTGCCACCAGTGACCCGGGACTACACCAAGAGACCCAGTACTTC.

This clonotype has at least ten counts. This chain links TRBV19 with TRBJ1-1; no definite D call. CDR1 is LNHDA, CDR2 SQIVND, per germline (reference sequence). The CDR3 spans 16 residues. The ends were cut back, 1 base at V and 0 bases at J, with 12 bases in the middle. CDR3 in DNA: TGTGCCAGTAGTATAGGCACCAGTCTCTTGAACACTGAAGCTTTCTTT. This sequence encodes CASSIGTSLLNTEAFF.